The 17 T cell receptor beta chains presented below share a single source sample, sequenced in a study of tumor and adjacent non-tumor tissue in lung cancer. TCRbeta libraries were built with three rounds of nested PCR, modified from ARM-PCR. TCRdb called the multiplex PCR reads again in MiXCR, with one record for every CDR3 protein. The sample contains 70,000 to 90,000 distinct CDR3 sequences, roughly 80% of which appear only once. RNA was extracted from bulk tissue without any cell sorting. More than 3 cm separated this lung sample from the edge of the tumor. Sequenced material: distant non-tumor lung tissue. The receptor set was obtained from a man in his sixties with non-small cell lung cancer.

Concerning this clonotype itself: Likely a read error: the CDR3 ends without its conserved phenylalanine or tryptophan. The DNA is left out, because the CDR3 cannot be placed on it with certainty; the CDR3 is given as TCRdb lists it. V usage is TRBV11-2 and J usage is TRBJ2-5; the table's TRBD1 call for D was not verified on the DNA. In germline, CDR1 is SGHAT, CDR2 FQNNGV. Both ends counted, the CDR3 spans 13 residues. CDR3 region: CASSSAGEETQYL.

By sample fraction, this clonotype is medium-sized. The chain combines TRBV5-6 with TRBJ1-3; D is unresolved. The germline V and J ends were trimmed by 0 bases and 0 bases, with 4 bases remaining between them. The length of the CDR3 is 14 residues. CDR1 and CDR2 from the germline V gene are SGHDT and YYEEEE. The CDR3 loop is CASSLGPSGNTIYF. CDR3 in DNA: TGTGCCAGCAGCTTGGGTCCCTCTGGAAACACCATATATTTT.

With respect to this clonotype: Sequence at one end of the junction differs from germline and may be a read error. The chain joins TRBV10-2 to TRBJ2-3, with D tentatively TRBD1 (6 bases). The CDR3 totals 15 residues. The germline V gene has CDR1 WSHSY and CDR2 SAAADI. As DNA, the CDR3 is TGCGCCGGCAGTGAATCAGGGGCTAGCACAGATACGCAGTATTTT. Its translation is CAGSESGASTDTQYF.

About this clonotype: Because the CDR3 is missing its conserved closing phenylalanine or tryptophan, this is likely a read error. V and J are TRBV11-2 and TRBJ2-5, with 7 bases matching TRBD1. This CDR3 contains 14 residues. Germline CDR1 is SGHAT and CDR2 is FQNNGV. The CDR3 reads CAISSGQVQETQYV. CDR3 coding DNA: TGCGCCATCAGCTCTGGACAGGTCCAAGAGACCCAGTACGTC.

In its sample, this clonotype was seen once. A read error may account for a junction end that differs from germline. The V call is TRBV6-2 or TRBV6-3, the J call TRBJ1-1, with D uncertain. This CDR3 has 14 amino acids. Looked up from germline, CDR1 is MNHEY and CDR2 is SVGEGT. Here the CDR3 DNA reads TGTACCAGCAGTTACAACTACGGGAACACTGAAGCTTTCTTT. This encodes CTSSYNYGNTEAFF.

CDR3 nucleotide sequence: TGTGCCAACACCCAAGTTAGCACAGATACGCAGTATTTT. Encoded protein: CANTQVSTDTQYF. The chain joins TRBV12-3 or TRBV12-4 to TRBJ2-3; D ambiguous. This CDR3 contains 13 residues. V was clipped by 10 bases and J by 0 bases, with 11 bases between them.

With respect to this clonotype: A single base separates this from a much larger clone, so it may be a read error. V gene TRBV7-9 combines with J gene TRBJ2-4; D perhaps matches TRBD2 (5 bases). Germline CDR1 and CDR2: SEHNR and FQNEAQ (reference sequence). The length of the CDR3 is 15 residues. With 3 bases removed from V and 0 bases from J, the gap between germline ends came to 9 bases. The CDR3 is CASSFGDAAKNIQYF. The CDR3, as DNA: TGTGCCAGCAGCTTCGGGGATGCAGCCAAAAACATTCAGTACTTC.

Regarding this clonotype: The CDR3 carries no conserved terminal phenylalanine or tryptophan, so it likely arises from a read error. The chain combines TRBV11-3 with TRBJ2-1, with D hard to call. With 1 base removed from V and 10 bases from J, the gap between germline ends came to 11 bases. The germline gives CDR1 SGHNT, CDR2 YENEEA. The CDR3 consists of 13 residues. The CDR3 loop is CASSLGEAAEQFY. The CDR3 coding sequence is TGTGCCAGCAGCTTAGGTGAGGCGGCCGAGCAGTTCTAC.

The chain has TRBV5-1 and TRBJ2-7; D uncertain. The CDR3 totals 16 residues. From germline, CDR1 is SGHRS and CDR2 YFSETQ. Trimming removed 0 bases from V and 0 bases from J, with 13 bases in between. The CDR3 DNA follows: TGCGCCAGCAGCTTGGACCGACCCCCCTCCTCCTACGAGCAGTACTTC. Translation gives CASSLDRPPSSYEQYF.

This chain joins TRBV29-1 and TRBJ2-5, with D perhaps assigned TRBD1 or TRBD2 (5 bases each). V was shortened by 3 bases and J by 6 bases, with 14 bases between the two germline ends. Germline assignment: CDR1 SQVTM and CDR2 ANQGSEA. The CDR3 length is 13 residues. The DNA of the CDR3 is TGCAGCGTTGATTTGGGGGTGAGGCAGACCCAGTACTTC. Residues: CSVDLGVRQTQYF.

For this clonotype: One end of the junction varies from germline; a read error may be responsible. The chain is built from TRBV12-3 or TRBV12-4 and TRBJ1-2, with 7 bases identical to TRBD1. This CDR3 has 13 residues. CDR3 protein: CASSFGQDGGYIF. CDR3 DNA sequence: TGTGCCAGCAGTTTTGGACAGGACGGTGGCTACATCTTC.

This clonotype was detected many times. The CDR3 loop is CASSQDTQRGSSTDTQYF. The CDR3 DNA reads TGTGCCAGCAGCCAAGATACCCAGCGGGGCTCTAGCACAGATACGCAGTATTTT. This chain links TRBV4-2 with TRBJ2-3; TRBD2 matches 7 bases. From germline, CDR1 is LGHNA and CDR2 YNFKEQ. V was pared by 0 bases and J by 0 bases, with 9 bases of the junction left unmatched. CDR3 length: 18 amino acids.

For this clonotype: The junction and the germline gene differ at one end; a read error may be behind it. This sequence joins TRBV11-3 and TRBJ2-2, with TRBD2 identical over 8 bases. Germline V gene data show CDR1 as SGHNT and CDR2 as YENEEA. CDR3 size: 18 residues. The CDR3, as DNA: TGTGCCAGCAGCTCCCGGGGAGCGGGAGAATACAGGGCCGGGGAGATGTTTTTT. Amino acids: CASSSRGAGEYRAGEMFF.

Comments on this clonotype: The junction does not match germline at one end; this may be a read error. The chain links TRBV12-3 or TRBV12-4 to TRBJ2-5; tentatively, D is TRBD1 or TRBD2 (5 bases each). CDR3 length: 17 residues. CDR3 region: CVSSFRQLRGGGEAQYF. CDR3 DNA: TGTGTCAGCAGTTTTCGACAGTTGAGGGGCGGCGGAGAGGCCCAGTACTTC.

A word on this clonotype: At one boundary the junction diverges from the germline segment, which might be a read error. The J gene is TRBJ2-5, the V gene TRBV11-3; 9 positions agree with TRBD2. The germline CDR1 and CDR2 sequences are SGHNT and YENEEA. This CDR3 comprises 17 residues. The CDR3 protein is CARSLECSGGSQETQYF. In nucleotides, the CDR3 is TGTGCCAGGAGCTTAGAGTGCAGCGGGGGGTCTCAAGAGACCCAGTACTTC.

This clonotype was seen only once. The rearrangement uses TRBV1 and TRBJ2-3; the table's D call, TRBD2, was not checked against the DNA. TRBV1 is tagged as a pseudogene. This CDR3 is 15 amino acids long. CDR3 sequence: CISSQALVGANTQYF. The CDR3 region has the DNA TGCATCAGCAGCCAAGCACTAGTGGGGGCAAATACGCAGTATTTT.

Comment on this clonotype: Since no conserved phenylalanine or tryptophan closes the CDR3, a read error is the likely cause. The chain uses TRBV20-1 and TRBJ2-1, with D unclear. Germline V gene data show CDR1 as DFQATT and CDR2 as SNEGSKA (reference sequence). V lost 6 bases and J 0 bases, leaving 12 bases between the germline ends. The CDR3 runs to 14 residues. CDR3 loop: CSAPGPASYNEQFL. Here the CDR3 DNA reads TGCAGTGCCCCCGGACCAGCCTCCTACAATGAGCAGTTCCTC.